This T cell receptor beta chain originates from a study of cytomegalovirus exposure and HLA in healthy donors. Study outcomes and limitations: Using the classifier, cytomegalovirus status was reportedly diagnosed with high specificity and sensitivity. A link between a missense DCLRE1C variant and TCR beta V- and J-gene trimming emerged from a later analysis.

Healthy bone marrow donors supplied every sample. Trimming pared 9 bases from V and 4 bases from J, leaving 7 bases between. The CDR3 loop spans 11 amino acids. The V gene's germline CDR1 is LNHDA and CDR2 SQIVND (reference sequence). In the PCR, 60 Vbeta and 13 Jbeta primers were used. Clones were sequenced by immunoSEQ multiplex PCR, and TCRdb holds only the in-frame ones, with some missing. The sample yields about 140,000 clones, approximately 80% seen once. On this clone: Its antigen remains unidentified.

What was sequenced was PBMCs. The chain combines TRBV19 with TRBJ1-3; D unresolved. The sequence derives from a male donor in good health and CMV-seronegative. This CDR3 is CASGGGNTIYF. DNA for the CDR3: TGTGCCAGCGGCGGAGGAAACACCATATATTTT.